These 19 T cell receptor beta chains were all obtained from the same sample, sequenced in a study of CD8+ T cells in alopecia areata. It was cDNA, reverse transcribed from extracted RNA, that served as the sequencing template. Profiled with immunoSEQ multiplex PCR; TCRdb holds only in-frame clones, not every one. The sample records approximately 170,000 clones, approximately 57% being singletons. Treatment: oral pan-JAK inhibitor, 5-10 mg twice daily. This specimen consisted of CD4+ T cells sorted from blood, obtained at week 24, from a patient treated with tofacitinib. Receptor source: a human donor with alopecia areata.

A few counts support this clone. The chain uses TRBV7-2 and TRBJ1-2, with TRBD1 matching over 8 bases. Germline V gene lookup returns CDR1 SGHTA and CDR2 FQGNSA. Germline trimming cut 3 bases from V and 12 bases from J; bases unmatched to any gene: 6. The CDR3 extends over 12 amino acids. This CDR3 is CASSFTGGWDTF. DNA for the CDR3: TGTGCCAGCAGCTTCACAGGGGGTTGGGACACCTTC.

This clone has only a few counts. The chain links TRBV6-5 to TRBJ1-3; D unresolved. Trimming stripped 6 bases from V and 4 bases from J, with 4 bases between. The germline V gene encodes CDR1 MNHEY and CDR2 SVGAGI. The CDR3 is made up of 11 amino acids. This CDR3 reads CASSQGNTIYF. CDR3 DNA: TGTGCCAGCAGCCAGGGAAACACCATATATTTT.

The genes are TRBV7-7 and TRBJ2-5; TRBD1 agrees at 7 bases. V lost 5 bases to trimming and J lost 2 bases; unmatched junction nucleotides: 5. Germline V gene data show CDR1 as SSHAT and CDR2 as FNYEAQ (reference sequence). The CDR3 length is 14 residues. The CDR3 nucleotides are TGTGCCAGCAGCCCCACAGGGGTACAAGAGACCCAGTACTTC. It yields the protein CASSPTGVQETQYF.

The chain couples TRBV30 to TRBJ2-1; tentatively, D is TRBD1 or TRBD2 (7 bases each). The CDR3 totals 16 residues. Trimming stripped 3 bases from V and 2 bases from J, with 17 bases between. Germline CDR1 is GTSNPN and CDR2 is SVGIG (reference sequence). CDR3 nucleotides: TGTGCCTGGAGCACACCCTCAGGGGGGGCCTACAATGAGCAGTTCTTC. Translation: CAWSTPSGGAYNEQFF.

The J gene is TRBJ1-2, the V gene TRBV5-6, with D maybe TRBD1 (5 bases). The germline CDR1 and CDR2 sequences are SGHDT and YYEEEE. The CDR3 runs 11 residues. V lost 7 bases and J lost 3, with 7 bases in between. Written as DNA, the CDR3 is TGTGCCAGCCAGGGCTACTATGGCTACACCTTC. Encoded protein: CASQGYYGYTF. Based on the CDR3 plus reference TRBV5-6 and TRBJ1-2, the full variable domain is DAGVTQSPTHLIKTRGQQVTLRCSPKSGHDTVSWYQQALGQGPQFIFQYYEEEERQRGNFPDRFSGHQFPNYSSELNVNALLLGDSALYLCASQGYYGYTFGSGTRLTVV.

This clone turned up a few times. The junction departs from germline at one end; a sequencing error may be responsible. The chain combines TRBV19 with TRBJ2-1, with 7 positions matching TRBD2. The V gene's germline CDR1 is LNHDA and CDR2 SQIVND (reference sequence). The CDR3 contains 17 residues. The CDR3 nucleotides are TGTGCCAGTAGTATAGAGGGGGGGATGAGCAGTGGCTTTGACATCCTCTTC. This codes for CASSIEGGMSSGFDILF.

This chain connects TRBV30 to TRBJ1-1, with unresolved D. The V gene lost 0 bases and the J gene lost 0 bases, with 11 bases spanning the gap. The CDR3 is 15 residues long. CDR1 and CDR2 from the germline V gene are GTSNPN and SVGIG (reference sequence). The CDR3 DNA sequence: TGTGCCTGGAGTGTAAACGGACGGCTGAACACTGAAGCTTTCTTT. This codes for CAWSVNGRLNTEAFF.

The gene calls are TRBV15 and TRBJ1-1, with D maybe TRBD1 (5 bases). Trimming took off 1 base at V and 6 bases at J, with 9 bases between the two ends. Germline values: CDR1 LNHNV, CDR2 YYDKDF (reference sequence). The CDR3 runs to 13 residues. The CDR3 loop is CATSRGAGSEAFF. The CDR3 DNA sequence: TGTGCCACCAGCAGAGGGGCAGGGTCTGAAGCTTTCTTT.

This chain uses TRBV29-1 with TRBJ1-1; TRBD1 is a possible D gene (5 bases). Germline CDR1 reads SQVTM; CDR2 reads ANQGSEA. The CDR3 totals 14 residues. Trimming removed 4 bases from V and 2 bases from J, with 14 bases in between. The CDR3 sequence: CSVGDPGSNTEAFF. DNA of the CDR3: TGCAGCGTTGGGGACCCGGGATCTAACACTGAAGCTTTCTTT.

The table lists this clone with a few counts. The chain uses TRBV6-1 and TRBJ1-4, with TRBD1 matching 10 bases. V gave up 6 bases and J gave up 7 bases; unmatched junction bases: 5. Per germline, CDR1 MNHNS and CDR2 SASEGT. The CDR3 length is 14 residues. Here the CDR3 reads CASRRDRGGEKLFF. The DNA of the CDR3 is TGTGCCAGCAGGCGGGACAGGGGAGGTGAAAAACTGTTTTTT.

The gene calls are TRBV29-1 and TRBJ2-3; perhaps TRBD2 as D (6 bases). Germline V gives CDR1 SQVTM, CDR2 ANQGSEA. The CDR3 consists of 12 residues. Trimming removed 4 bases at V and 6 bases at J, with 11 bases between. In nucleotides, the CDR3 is TGCAGCGTTGTAGGCGGAGGGGATACGCAGTATTTT. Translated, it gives CSVVGGGDTQYF.

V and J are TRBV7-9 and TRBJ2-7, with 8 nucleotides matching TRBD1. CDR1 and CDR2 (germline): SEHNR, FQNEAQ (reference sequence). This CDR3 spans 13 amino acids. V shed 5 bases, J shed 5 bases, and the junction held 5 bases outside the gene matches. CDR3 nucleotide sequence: TGTGCCAGCAGCCAAGACAGGGGCGACGAGCAGTACTTC. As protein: CASSQDRGDEQYF.

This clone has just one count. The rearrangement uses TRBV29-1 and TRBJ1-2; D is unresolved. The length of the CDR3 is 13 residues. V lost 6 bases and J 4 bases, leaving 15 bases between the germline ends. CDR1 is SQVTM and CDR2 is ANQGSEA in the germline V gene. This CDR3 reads CSVGSTHTYGYTF. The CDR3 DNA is TGCAGCGTGGGGTCGACACATACCTATGGCTACACCTTC.

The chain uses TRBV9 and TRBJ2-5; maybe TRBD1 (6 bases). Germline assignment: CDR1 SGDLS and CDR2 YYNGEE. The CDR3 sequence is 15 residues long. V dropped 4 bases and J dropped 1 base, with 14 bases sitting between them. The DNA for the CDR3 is TGTGCCAGCAGCCCAGGGGCGGCGACCCAAGAGACCCAGTACTTC. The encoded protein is CASSPGAATQETQYF. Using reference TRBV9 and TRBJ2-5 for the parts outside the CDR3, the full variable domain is DSGVTQTPKHLITATGQRVTLRCSPRSGDLSVYWYQQSLDQGLQFLIQYYNGEERAKGNILERFSAQQFPDLHSELNLSSLELGDSALYFCASSPGAATQETQYFGPGTRLLVL.

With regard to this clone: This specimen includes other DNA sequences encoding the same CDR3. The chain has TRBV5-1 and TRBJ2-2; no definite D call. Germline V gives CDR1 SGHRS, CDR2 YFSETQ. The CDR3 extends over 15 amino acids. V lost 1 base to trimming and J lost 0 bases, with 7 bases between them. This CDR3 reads CASSLLQTNTGELFF. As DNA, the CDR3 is TGCGCCAGCAGCTTGTTACAGACGAACACCGGGGAGCTGTTTTTT.

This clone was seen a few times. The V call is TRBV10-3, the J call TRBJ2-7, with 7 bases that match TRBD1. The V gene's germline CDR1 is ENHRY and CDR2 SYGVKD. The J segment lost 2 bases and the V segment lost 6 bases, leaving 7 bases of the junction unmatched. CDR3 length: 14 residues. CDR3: CAISPPGQAYEQYF. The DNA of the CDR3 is TGTGCCATCAGCCCTCCCGGACAGGCCTACGAGCAGTACTTC.

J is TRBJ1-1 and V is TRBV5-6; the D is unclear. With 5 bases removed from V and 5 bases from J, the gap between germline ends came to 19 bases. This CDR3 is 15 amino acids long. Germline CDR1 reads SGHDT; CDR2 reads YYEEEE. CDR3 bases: TGTGCCAGCAGGGAGGATGGTATTAAGAATACTGAAGCTTTCTTT. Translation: CASREDGIKNTEAFF.

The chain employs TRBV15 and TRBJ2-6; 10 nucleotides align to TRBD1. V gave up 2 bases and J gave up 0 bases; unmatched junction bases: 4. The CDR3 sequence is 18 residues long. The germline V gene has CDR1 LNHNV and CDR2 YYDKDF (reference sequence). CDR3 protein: CATSRMTGGYSGANVLTF. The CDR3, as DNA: TGTGCCACCAGCAGAATGACAGGGGGCTACTCTGGGGCCAACGTCCTGACTTTC.

CDR3 residues: CASSPSGGPGYTF. CDR3 nucleotides: TGCGCCAGCAGCCCGAGTGGGGGTCCCGGCTACACCTTC. J is TRBJ1-2 and V is TRBV5-1; TRBD1 might be the D (5 bases). Germline assignment: CDR1 SGHRS and CDR2 YFSETQ. The CDR3 contains 13 residues. V lost 4 bases to trimming and J lost 8 bases, with 15 bases between them.